One sample yielded the 5 T cell receptor beta chains listed below, sequenced in a study of blood T cell repertoires in COVID-19. Profiling relied on immunoSEQ multiplex PCR, and the TCRdb table lists in-frame clones only, not all of them. The sample carries 310,000 or so clones, just over 90% recorded once. The sample consisted of peripheral blood. These receptors were taken from a woman in her thirties with COVID-19, enrolled during active disease.

This chain uses TRBV30 with TRBJ1-2; D might be TRBD1 (5 bases). Deletions cut 0 bases from V and 6 bases from J, with 8 bases between. In germline, CDR1 is GTSNPN, CDR2 SVGIG (reference sequence). There are 12 residues in the CDR3. The CDR3 reads CAWSVGGHGYTF. CDR3 nucleotide sequence: TGTGCCTGGAGTGTGGGGGGACATGGCTACACCTTC.

This clone came up a few times. The rearrangement joins TRBV27 to TRBJ1-4, with TRBD1 identical over 8 bases. This CDR3 spans 17 amino acids. V lost 3 bases and J lost 0; bases outside the gene matches: 6. Per the germline V gene, CDR1 is MNHEY and CDR2 is SMNVEV (reference sequence). CDR3 protein: CASSLTGQVATNEKLFF. The CDR3 coding sequence is TGTGCCAGCAGTTTGACGGGACAGGTTGCAACTAATGAAAAACTGTTTTTT.

In regard to this clone: Relative to the germline gene, one junction end is altered; a read error may explain this. This chain connects TRBV28 to TRBJ1-3, with unresolved D. The CDR3 extends over 13 amino acids. CDR1 is MDHEN and CDR2 is SYDVKM in the germline V gene. DNA of the CDR3: TGTGCCAGCAGCCCTCTCGCTGGCAACACCATATATTTT. Its protein product is CASSPLAGNTIYF.

The genes are TRBV29-1 and TRBJ2-5, with D tentatively TRBD1 (6 bases). The CDR3 extends over 11 amino acids. V lost 7 bases, J lost 4 bases, and 10 bases lay in between. Germline-derived CDR1 and CDR2 are SQVTM and ANQGSEA. In DNA, the CDR3 is TGCAGCGGGAGAGGGGGAGAGACCCAGTACTTC. Protein: CSGRGGETQYF.

This clone was detected only once. The chain carries TRBV18 and TRBJ1-5; D is perhaps TRBD1 (6 bases). From germline, CDR1 is KGHSH and CDR2 LQKENI. The CDR3 is 12 amino acids. Deletions cut 6 bases from V and 9 bases from J, with 12 bases between. In DNA form, the CDR3 reads TGTGCCAGCTCGTTACAGGGAAGGCCCCAGCATTTT. Its translation is CASSLQGRPQHF.